This TCR beta chain is from a study of shared clonotypes between healthy human individuals (TCRdb year 2020). For context, the study as a whole: The cohort included a few men and a couple of women between 18 and 49 years of age. Each donor's leukapheresis produced roughly between roughly 0.85 and 10 billion PBMCs. Different laboratories and diverse techniques were used to prepare libraries and sequence TCR repertoires, to increase sequencing depth and limit assay-specific biases. The study deeply sequenced blood TCR repertoires of roughly five healthy adults to estimate repertoire size and the extent of clonotype sharing between individuals. For each donor, CD4 naive and CD4 memory were each given three plates, CD8 naive was given two plates, and CD8 memory was given one plate. On the study overall, not on this receptor specifically: Because the study included a small number of donors, the genetic and exposure-history diversity represented was limited. Larger estimated clonotype richness was generally found for naive subsets than for memory subsets. Incomplete sequencing was indicated by rarefaction of sorted-subset datasets, despite the large sequencing depth. Sampling was limited to blood, and TCR repertoires in tissue likely differ from TCR repertoires in blood. Pairwise subsampling led to the expectation that sequencing depth would affect the degree of clonotype sharing among donors. Clonotypes shared by all four sorted-subset donors showed higher generation probabilities than non-shared clonotypes. About 5% of naive CD4, 3% to 4% of naive CD8, approximately 2% of memory CD4, and 0.35% to 0.5% of memory CD8 clonotypes were shared across several donors.

Using the deep immunoSEQ assay, multiplex PCR amplified TCR CDR3 regions from genomic DNA. Genomic DNA extracted from each cell subset was distributed evenly over all wells of several immunoSEQ 96-well plates, and each plate served as one replicate. For sorted subsets, each replicate PCR was loaded with approximately 0.2 ug genomic DNA, equivalent to 32,000 or so T cell genomes. The purified libraries were quantified using a Qubit 3.0 fluorometer, sized with a Bioanalyzer 2100, and then quantified again using the KAPA Library Quantification kit. A separate single-read 150-cycle Illumina NextSeq 550 flow cell was used to sequence each immunoSEQ 96-well plate. In the source study's methods: The immunoSEQ output contained only junctional sequences without quality scores, so filtering could not match that applied to full-length reads. Sequences were annotated with PyIR, a Python wrapper for IgBLAST v1.9, using IMGT germline references to assign V/J genes and CDR3. Reads were removed for weak V/J assignments (E-value above 1e-6), missing CDR3, stop codons, out-of-frame junctions, or ambiguous translated residues. V3J clonotypes were defined as sequences sharing an identical inferred V gene, J gene, and CDR3 amino acid sequence. To compute the percentage overlap between repertoires, the number of shared unique clonotypes was divided by the size of the smaller repertoire. Repertoire richness was assessed with RTK rarefaction, the Chao1 estimator, and Recon v2.1 estimates of unobserved clonotypes. OLGA was used to compute generation probabilities for all TCRbeta clonotypes that the gDNA method yielded from four donors. This is the immuneACCESS table as TCRdb keeps it, with only in-frame sequences that have V and J called. A part of the clones is gone; compared with another copy, unresolved V genes explain less than half, and the rest is unexplained. From that table come the V and J calls and clone size; the DNA was used to work out D and trimming. The sample yields some 380,000 clones; approximately 97% were counted once. The ten largest make up around 0.29% of the sample.

The donors were healthy, HIV-negative adults with no recently reported acute infections or vaccinations. Only Caucasian adults living in Nashville, Tennessee, USA were represented among the donors. CD8 memory samples combined magnetically selected CD45RO+ cells with CCR7-negative CD45RA+ effector memory (TemRA) cells. Blood was obtained by leukapheresis, after which PBMCs were separated by Ficoll-Histopaque density gradient centrifugation and cryopreserved in liquid nitrogen vapor phase. Purity and quantity of every magnetically sorted T cell population were checked by analytical flow cytometry. Each sorted fraction had its genomic DNA isolated and then quantified by UV absorbance on a Nanodrop 2000c. Taken from the germline V gene, the CDR1 and CDR2 loops are SGHAT and FQNNGV. Inclusive of the bounding cysteine and phenylalanine, the CDR3 is 15 residues long. Only the CDR3 DNA stays, 45 bases, in frame from base 1. V is reduced by 1 base and J by 3 bases, leaving a spacing of 13 bases between them.

Regarding this clone: Its antigen is currently not known. Within one base of it there is no much larger clone, and no base qualities were kept.

The TCR was taken from a man aged 25-45 years in good health. This sequence uses TRBV11-2 and TRBJ2-7; TRBD2 might be the D gene, on 6 matching bases. Sample: memory CD8+ T cells sorted from blood. In light of the paper, this sample's cell subset or site label describes: CD45RO+ cells pooled with CCR7-negative TemRA cells. In nucleotide form, the sequence is TGTGCCAGCAGCTTAGGCAGCGGGTTAATCTACGAGCAGTACTTC. Translation gives CASSLGSGLIYEQYF.